Following are 27 T cell receptor beta chains from one sample sequenced in a study of beta chain features in type 1 diabetes. Expressed TCRB transcripts were sequenced, since all the RNA that had been isolated was reverse transcribed. Clones were sequenced by immunoSEQ multiplex PCR, and TCRdb holds only the in-frame ones, with some missing. The sample includes over 300,000 clones, less than 10% of them seen just once. The material sequenced was central memory CD4+ T cells from blood. These receptors were obtained from a young woman in good health.

This clone was detected a few times. The CDR3: CASSSLAGVSGTQYF. CDR3 in DNA: TGTGCCAGCAGCTCGCTAGCGGGAGTTAGCGGAACGCAGTATTTT. The rearrangement links TRBV14 to TRBJ2-3; 10 bases are shared with TRBD2. V lost 5 bases, J lost 9 bases, and 11 bases stayed unmatched. The CDR3 is 15 residues long. Germline loops: CDR1 SGHDN, CDR2 FVKESK. The variable domain in full, completed from reference TRBV14 and TRBJ2-3, reads EAGVTQFPSHSVIEKGQTVTLRCDPISGHDNLYWYRRVMGKEIKFLLHFVKESKQDESGMPNNRFLAERTGGTYSTLKVQPAELEDSGVYFCASSSLAGVSGTQYFGPGTRLTVL.

V gene TRBV14 combines with J gene TRBJ1-1, with a weak D call TRBD1 (5 bases). CDR3 length: 13 amino acids. V gave up 6 bases and J gave up 2 bases, with 10 bases separating them. Germline loops: CDR1 SGHDN, CDR2 FVKESK. The CDR3 protein is CASSAGLNTEAFF. CDR3 DNA: TGTGCCAGCAGTGCGGGACTTAACACTGAAGCTTTCTTT. Supplemented by reference TRBV14 and TRBJ1-1, the full variable domain reads EAGVTQFPSHSVIEKGQTVTLRCDPISGHDNLYWYRRVMGKEIKFLLHFVKESKQDESGMPNNRFLAERTGGTYSTLKVQPAELEDSGVYFCASSAGLNTEAFFGQGTRLTVV.

The chain employs TRBV9 and TRBJ2-5; 10 bases are a match to TRBD2. There are 15 residues in the CDR3. J lost 5 bases, V lost 2 bases, and 6 bases had no gene match. Germline CDR1 and CDR2: SGDLS and YYNGEE. In nucleotides, the CDR3 is TGTGCCAGCAGCGTTTCTAGCGGGAGTAGGGAGACCCAGTACTTC. This gives the protein CASSVSSGSRETQYF.

The chain uses TRBV18 and TRBJ2-6; D may be TRBD1 (6 bases). This CDR3 is 18 amino acids long. Germline V gene lookup returns CDR1 KGHSH and CDR2 LQKENI. V was shortened by 6 bases and J by 0 bases, with 18 bases between the two germline ends. CDR3 amino acids: CASSANRVPLSGANVLTF. The DNA for the CDR3 is TGTGCCAGCTCGGCCAACAGGGTACCACTCTCTGGGGCCAACGTCCTGACTTTC.

Many counts were recorded for this clone. V gene TRBV28 combines with J gene TRBJ2-3; D is undetermined. Trimming removed 6 bases at V and 6 bases at J, with 13 bases between. The CDR3 length is 13 residues. CDR1 and CDR2 from the germline V gene are MDHEN and SYDVKM. The CDR3 loop is CASSPGHSDTQYF. The DNA of the CDR3 is TGTGCCAGCAGCCCTGGGCATTCGGATACGCAGTATTTT. The full variable domain, with the rest looked up from reference TRBV28 and TRBJ2-3, is DVKVTQSSRYLVKRTGEKVFLECVQDMDHENMFWYRQDPGLGLRLIYFSYDVKMKEKGDIPEGYSVSREKKERFSLILESASTNQTSMYLCASSPGHSDTQYFGPGTRLTVL.

Details on this clone: The sample contains more than one DNA sequence encoding this CDR3. The chain uses TRBV15 and TRBJ1-5; D perhaps matches TRBD1 (5 bases). V gave up 0 bases and J gave up 1 base, with 7 bases separating them. Germline CDR1 and CDR2: LNHNV and YYDKDF (reference sequence). This CDR3 spans 15 amino acids. The CDR3 DNA follows: TGTGCCACCAGCAGAGATCCAGGGAGCAATCAGCCCCAGCATTTT. This translates into CATSRDPGSNQPQHF.

This clone came up a few times. Compared with germline, one end of the junction differs, possibly owing to a read error. The chain joins TRBV5-5 to TRBJ1-4; 9 bases are a match to TRBD1. Germline V lookup: CDR1 SGHKS, CDR2 YYEKEE (reference sequence). The CDR3 has 17 amino acids. The CDR3 sequence is CASSQDLVGQGGEKLFF. As DNA, the CDR3 is TGCGCCAGCAGCCAAGATCTCGTGGGACAGGGAGGCGAAAAACTGTTTTTT.

This rearrangement joins TRBV7-2 to TRBJ2-7; a possible D gene is TRBD2 (5 bases). The CDR3 runs 14 residues. From germline, CDR1 is SGHTA and CDR2 FQGNSA. Trimming cost V 8 bases and J 6 bases, with 20 bases left between them. The CDR3 DNA reads as TGTGCCAGCGGAAGACTTCAGGAGGTCGCCGAGCAGTACTTC. It translates to CASGRLQEVAEQYF.

The V gene is TRBV12-2, the J gene TRBJ2-4; TRBD2 reflects the table's D call only, with no check against the DNA. TRBV12-2 is a documented pseudogene. This CDR3 contains 18 residues. The CDR3 is CASRLSSEVILAKNIQYF. The DNA of the CDR3 is TGTGCAAGTCGCTTGAGCTCGGAGGTCATACTAGCCAAAAACATTCAGTACTTC.

This clone was detected a few times. The chain has TRBV9 and TRBJ1-5; tentative D call: TRBD1 (5 bases). This CDR3 is built from 15 residues. In germline, CDR1 is SGDLS, CDR2 YYNGEE. Trimming removed 4 bases at V and 6 bases at J, with 17 bases between. The CDR3 here is CASSKGVGMAQPQHF. As DNA, the CDR3 is TGTGCCAGCAGCAAAGGGGTAGGGATGGCTCAGCCCCAGCATTTT. Variable domain in full (rest from reference TRBV9 and TRBJ1-5): DSGVTQTPKHLITATGQRVTLRCSPRSGDLSVYWYQQSLDQGLQFLIQYYNGEERAKGNILERFSAQQFPDLHSELNLSSLELGDSALYFCASSKGVGMAQPQHFGDGTRLSIL.

This clone has more than one count but fewer than ten. V and J are TRBV7-9 and TRBJ1-4, with D unclear. V lost 2 bases, J lost 0 bases, and 7 bases lay in between. CDR1 is SEHNR, CDR2 FQNEAQ, per germline (reference sequence). The CDR3 runs 15 residues. CDR3 residues: CASSLQRATNEKLFF. The CDR3 nucleotides are TGTGCCAGCAGCTTACAACGTGCAACTAATGAAAAACTGTTTTTT.

This clone was detected many times. The V and J genes are TRBV6-5 and TRBJ2-7, with 7 bases fitting TRBD2. This CDR3 comprises 12 residues. Trimming took 5 bases from V and 3 from J; bases not matched to a gene: 1. Germline values: CDR1 MNHEY, CDR2 SVGAGI. DNA of the CDR3: TGTGCCAGCAGTGAGCGGGGCTACGAGCAGTACTTC. Residues: CASSERGYEQYF.

This clone was picked up a small number of times. This sequence joins TRBV18 and TRBJ1-1; possible D gene TRBD1, 6 bases. The V gene's germline CDR1 is KGHSH and CDR2 LQKENI. CDR3 length: 13 residues. V gave up 6 bases and J gave up 4 bases, with 12 bases separating them. The chain's CDR3 is CASSPTGSTEAFF. CDR3 DNA sequence: TGTGCCAGCTCTCCTACAGGGTCCACTGAAGCTTTCTTT. The full variable domain, rest sourced from reference TRBV18 and TRBJ1-1, is NAGVMQNPRHLVRRRGQEARLRCSPMKGHSHVYWYRQLPEEGLKFMVYLQKENIIDESGMPKERFSAEFPKEGPSILRIQQVVRGDSAAYFCASSPTGSTEAFFGQGTRLTVV.

In this sample, this clone turned up a few times. The chain employs TRBV4-2 and TRBJ2-2, with 9 bases aligning to TRBD2. This CDR3 has 18 amino acids. The J segment lost 3 bases and the V segment lost 0 bases, leaving 8 bases of the junction unmatched. CDR1 and CDR2 from the germline V gene are LGHNA and YNFKEQ. CDR3 region: CASSQETGVAGDTGELFF. The CDR3 DNA reads TGTGCCAGCAGCCAAGAGACGGGTGTAGCGGGAGACACCGGGGAGCTGTTTTTT.

This chain links TRBV11-2 with TRBJ2-1; 9 bases agree with TRBD2. V lost 4 bases and J lost 7; bases outside the gene matches: 8. Germline CDR1 SGHAT, CDR2 FQNNGV. The CDR3 loop spans 15 amino acids. CDR3 residues: CASSWGEAGGNEQFF. The DNA for the CDR3 is TGTGCCAGCAGCTGGGGCGAGGCGGGAGGGAATGAGCAGTTCTTC.

This clone was observed a handful of times. This chain connects TRBV9 to TRBJ1-2; D might be TRBD1 (5 bases). The CDR3 runs to 15 residues. Germline values: CDR1 SGDLS, CDR2 YYNGEE. Trimming took off 4 bases at V and 4 bases at J, with 17 bases between the two ends. DNA of the CDR3: TGTGCCAGCAGCCCCAATGTTCAGGGAAGCTATGGCTACACCTTC. It codes for CASSPNVQGSYGYTF.

This clone was detected only a few times. The chain has TRBV6-6 and TRBJ1-5; TRBD1 matches 9 bases. J was trimmed by 5 bases and V by 10 bases; bases with no gene match: 3. The V gene's germline CDR1 is MNHNY and CDR2 SVGAGI (reference sequence). The CDR3 extends over 12 amino acids. As DNA, the CDR3 is TGTGCCACCCGGACAGGGGATCAGCCCCAGCATTTT. Its protein is CATRTGDQPQHF.

This clone was found a few times. The chain carries TRBV4-1 and TRBJ2-1; 13 bases match TRBD2. V shed 2 bases and J 4 bases; nucleotides not matched to a gene: 2. This CDR3 is 16 amino acids long. Germline V CDR1 and CDR2: MGHRA, YSYEKL. CDR3 loop: CASSQMGLAGYNEQFF. CDR3 coding DNA: TGCGCCAGCAGCCAAATGGGACTAGCGGGATACAATGAGCAGTTCTTC.

This clone was recorded a few times. This may stem from a read error, because a much larger clone lies one nucleotide away. The genes are TRBV28 and TRBJ1-5, with 9 bases that match TRBD1. This CDR3 has 15 amino acids. V trimming: 4 bases; J trimming: 6 bases; junction bases outside the gene matches: 7. CDR1 is MDHEN, CDR2 SYDVKM, per germline. The CDR3 DNA follows: TGTGCCAGCAGTTCGTCCGGGACAGGGAGTCAGCCCCAGCATTTT. Its protein product is CASSSSGTGSQPQHF.

The table lists this clone with many counts. Other DNA sequences within the sample encode an identical CDR3. The J gene is TRBJ2-2, the V gene TRBV28; maybe TRBD2 (6 bases). V was shortened by 2 bases and J by 1 base, with 8 bases between the two germline ends. CDR3 length: 15 amino acids. The germline V gene encodes CDR1 MDHEN and CDR2 SYDVKM. In nucleotides, the CDR3 is TGTGCCAGCAGTTTAAGCGGGCAGAACACCGGGGAGCTGTTTTTT. It yields the protein CASSLSGQNTGELFF. The full variable domain, its missing parts supplied by reference TRBV28 and TRBJ2-2, is DVKVTQSSRYLVKRTGEKVFLECVQDMDHENMFWYRQDPGLGLRLIYFSYDVKMKEKGDIPEGYSVSREKKERFSLILESASTNQTSMYLCASSLSGQNTGELFFGEGSRLTVL.

In its sample, this clone was seen many times. The junction shows a germline mismatch at one end, possibly a read error. This chain links TRBV7-7 with TRBJ2-1, with 8 nucleotides matching TRBD2. Germline assignment: CDR1 SSHAT and CDR2 FNYEAQ (reference sequence). The CDR3 is 15 residues long. CDR3 coding DNA: TGTGCTAGCAGCCGCGGGGTAGCGGGATACAATGAGCAGTTCTTC. Residues: CASSRGVAGYNEQFF.

This chain uses TRBV9 with TRBJ2-7; D tentatively fits TRBD1 or TRBD2 (5 bases each). Germline-derived CDR1 and CDR2 are SGDLS and YYNGEE. The CDR3 is 14 amino acids. The ends were cut back, 4 bases at V and 6 bases at J, with 17 bases in the middle. The CDR3, as DNA: TGTGCCAGCAGCTTGGATGCTTGGGGGAGCGAGCAGTACTTC. It codes for CASSLDAWGSEQYF.

This chain links TRBV5-1 with TRBJ2-1; tentative D call: TRBD1 (6 bases). Trimming left V 0 bases short and J 2 bases short, with 9 bases between. Germline lookup yields CDR1 SGHRS and CDR2 YFSETQ. This CDR3 contains 15 residues. The CDR3 DNA is TGCGCCAGCAGCTTGGAGAACAGGGCCTACAATGAGCAGTTCTTC. It translates to CASSLENRAYNEQFF.

The sample holds a few counts of this clone. The chain carries TRBV5-4 and TRBJ1-4, with 10 positions matching TRBD1. Per germline, CDR1 SGHNT and CDR2 YYREEE (reference sequence). Germline trimming cut 4 bases from V and 4 bases from J; bases unmatched to any gene: 10. This CDR3 has 17 amino acids. The CDR3 is CASSAGTGAARNEKLFF. The CDR3 nucleotides read TGTGCCAGCAGCGCAGGGACAGGGGCCGCTCGTAATGAAAAACTGTTTTTT. The complete variable domain, with remaining parts taken from reference TRBV5-4 and TRBJ1-4, reads ETGVTQSPTHLIKTRGQQVTLRCSSQSGHNTVSWYQQALGQGPQFIFQYYREEENGRGNFPPRFSGLQFPNYSSELNVNALELDDSALYLCASSAGTGAARNEKLFFGSGTQLSVL.

The chain joins TRBV4-2 to TRBJ2-2; D unresolved. The V end lost 6 bases, the J end lost 0 bases, and 11 bases lay between the germline ends. The CDR3 loop spans 15 amino acids. From germline, CDR1 is LGHNA and CDR2 YNFKEQ. The DNA for the CDR3 is TGTGCCAGCAGATCCTACTGGGCGAACACCGGGGAGCTGTTTTTT. Its protein is CASRSYWANTGELFF.

In its sample, this clone was seen a few times. The rearrangement uses TRBV6-6 and TRBJ2-7; TRBD1 agrees at 8 bases. Germline V lookup: CDR1 MNHNY, CDR2 SVGAGI (reference sequence). This CDR3 spans 13 amino acids. With V trimmed by 3 bases and J by 5 bases, 3 bases remained unmatched. For the CDR3, the DNA is TGTGCCAGCAGTTATCAGGGGGCCAACGAGCAGTACTTC. It specifies CASSYQGANEQYF.

This chain joins TRBV10-1 and TRBJ2-7; 10 bases are shared with TRBD1. CDR3 length: 14 residues. V gave up 10 bases and J gave up 5 bases; unmatched junction bases: 11. Germline values: CDR1 WNHNN, CDR2 SYGVQD (reference sequence). CDR3 sequence: CAIPCSGTGDEQYF. CDR3 sequence (DNA): TGCGCCATACCCTGCTCCGGGACAGGGGACGAGCAGTACTTC.